Below are 14 T cell receptor beta chains sequenced from a single sample in a study of T cell responses to AZD1222 COVID-19 vaccine (dated by TCRdb to 2020 to 2023). Receptor amplification or capture employed the immunoSEQ multiplex PCR assay. Entries here come from immuneACCESS through TCRdb and include only in-frame sequences with V and J called. Some clones fail to appear in such tables; in the studies checked, an unresolved V gene covers under half of the shortfall, and the cause of the remainder is unknown. For this sample the table gives 150,000 or so clones, of which about nine tenths were detected only once. The top ten hold 1.5% to 2% of the sample. The intended sense of this specimen's time point label: baseline before first vaccination. The sequencing used peripheral blood, collected on day 0 of AZD1222 vaccination. The receptors derive from an adult in good health.

V gene TRBV20-1 combines with J gene TRBJ2-1, with 12 bases aligning to TRBD2. The J segment lost 7 bases and the V segment lost 3 bases, leaving 4 bases of the junction unmatched. CDR1 and CDR2 (germline): DFQATT, SNEGSKA (reference sequence). There are 14 residues in the CDR3. As DNA, the CDR3 is TGCAGTGCTAGTAGTGGACTAGCGGGGAATGAGCAGTTCTTC. It codes for CSASSGLAGNEQFF.

J is TRBJ2-7 and V is TRBV7-9, with TRBD2 matching 7 bases. The trim removed 5 bases at V and 7 bases at J, leaving 20 bases unmatched. The germline CDR1 and CDR2 sequences are SEHNR and FQNEAQ (reference sequence). The CDR3 runs to 17 residues. DNA of the CDR3: TGTGCCAGCAGCCCACCGTATAGACTAGCAACCTTTGGTGAGCAGTACTTC. This sequence encodes CASSPPYRLATFGEQYF.

V is TRBV19 and J is TRBJ2-2; TRBD2 is a possible D gene (6 bases). V lost 3 bases to trimming and J lost 6 bases, with 11 bases between them. The CDR3 spans 14 residues. CDR1 LNHDA and CDR2 SQIVND come from the germline V gene (reference sequence). The CDR3 nucleotides read TGTGCCAGTAGTATCGGGGGTATTGCCGGGGAGCTGTTTTTT. This gives the protein CASSIGGIAGELFF.

J is TRBJ1-6 and V is TRBV12-3 or TRBV12-4; D may be TRBD1 (5 bases). This CDR3 has 13 residues. The ends were cut back, 3 bases at V and 10 bases at J, with 10 bases in the middle. CDR3 bases: TGTGCCAGCAGTTTTGGGGAGGGGTCACCCCTCCACTTT. The encoded protein is CASSFGEGSPLHF.

The CDR3 nucleotides are TGCAGTGCTAGTTACGCGGGAGAGTTGACAGATACGCAGTATTTT. Its protein product is CSASYAGELTDTQYF. The chain uses TRBV20-1 and TRBJ2-3; the match to TRBD2 covers 7 bases. This CDR3 spans 15 amino acids. V was clipped by 3 bases and J by 3 bases; unmatched bases: 9. Germline V CDR1 and CDR2: DFQATT, SNEGSKA (reference sequence).

The J gene is TRBJ2-2, the V gene TRBV24-1, with TRBD1 matching 8 bases. Germline CDR1 reads KGHDR; CDR2 reads SFDVKD. V dropped 10 bases and J dropped 6; count of bases not matched to a gene: 21. This CDR3 has 18 amino acids. CDR3 in DNA: TGTGCCACGAGACGGGACAGGTTGATCATCAGGTGGGCCGGGGAGCTGTTTTTT. It encodes CATRRDRLIIRWAGELFF.

In regard to this clone: A junction end diverges from the germline sequence, so it may reflect a read error. The identical CDR3 is also encoded by other nucleotide sequences in the sample. The CDR3 sequence is CASSSTYNRGLVSPLHF. The CDR3 bases are TGCGCCAGCAGCTCCACATATAACAGGGGGCTAGTTTCACCCCTCCACTTT. This sequence joins TRBV7-9 and TRBJ1-6, with 9 bases fitting TRBD1. The CDR3 contains 17 residues. Germline V gene data show CDR1 as SEHNR and CDR2 as FQNEAQ (reference sequence). The full variable domain, rest sourced from reference TRBV7-9 and TRBJ1-6, is DTGVSQNPRHKITKRGQNVTFRCDPISEHNRLYWYRQTLGQGPEFLTYFQNEAQLEKSRLLSDRFSAERPKGSFSTLEIQRTEQGDSAMYLCASSSTYNRGLVSPLHFGNGTRLTVT.

The V gene is TRBV7-2, the J gene TRBJ1-6, with no clear D. CDR3 length equals 14 residues. V was trimmed by 5 bases and J by 9 bases, leaving 14 bases between them. CDR1 and CDR2 from the germline V gene are SGHTA and FQGNSA. The CDR3 here is CASSLREGSSPLHF. Written as DNA, the CDR3 is TGTGCCAGCAGCCTCCGGGAGGGTAGTTCACCCCTCCACTTT.

The chain recombines TRBV27 with TRBJ1-2; TRBD1 might be the D (6 bases). The CDR3 is 15 amino acids. The V gene's germline CDR1 is MNHEY and CDR2 SMNVEV (reference sequence). V was trimmed by 1 base and J by 5 bases, leaving 14 bases between them. In nucleotides, the CDR3 is TGTGCCAGCAGTTTATACGGGGGCCCGGGTTATGGCTACACCTTC. Amino acids: CASSLYGGPGYGYTF.

The rearrangement links TRBV4-3 to TRBJ1-4; TRBD1 might be the D (5 bases). Germline V CDR1 and CDR2: LGHNA, YSLEER. Deletions cut 1 base from V and 7 bases from J, with 13 bases between. The CDR3 is 15 amino acids. CDR3 DNA sequence: TGCGCCAGCAGCCAAGTGCAGGGAGTGAGTGAAAAACTGTTTTTT. Translated, it gives CASSQVQGVSEKLFF.

V is TRBV27 and J is TRBJ2-7; 7 bases fit TRBD2. The junction had 12 bases not matched to a gene; V was cut back by 6 bases and J by 4 bases. CDR3 length: 15 residues. Germline assignment: CDR1 MNHEY and CDR2 SMNVEV (reference sequence). CDR3 region: CASSTPSGGRYEQYF. CDR3 nucleotides: TGTGCCAGCAGCACCCCTAGCGGAGGAAGGTACGAGCAGTACTTC.

This clone was seen a handful of times. The chain carries TRBV9 and TRBJ2-7, with 8 positions matching TRBD1. Germline V gives CDR1 SGDLS, CDR2 YYNGEE. Trimming cost V 3 bases and J 6 bases; bases outside gene matches: 11. The CDR3 extends over 15 amino acids. The CDR3 DNA sequence: TGTGCCAGCAGCGCAGGAGGGACAGGCCCTAGCGAGCAGTACTTC. Translated, it gives CASSAGGTGPSEQYF.

The J gene is TRBJ1-4, the V gene TRBV29-1, with D maybe TRBD1 (5 bases). Germline lookup yields CDR1 SQVTM and CDR2 ANQGSEA. The CDR3 extends over 14 amino acids. Trimming removed 4 bases from V and 3 bases from J, with 12 bases in between. CDR3 DNA sequence: TGCAGCGTTGTCCTCGCAGGGTCTAATGAAAAACTGTTTTTT. This sequence encodes CSVVLAGSNEKLFF.

The V call is TRBV11-2, the J call TRBJ2-1, with D perhaps TRBD2 (5 bases). Germline lookup yields CDR1 SGHAT and CDR2 FQNNGV. The germline V and J ends were trimmed by 4 bases and 9 bases, with 13 bases remaining between them. The CDR3 has 13 residues. The CDR3 coding sequence is TGTGCCAGCAGCTACGGAGGACTCGGTGAGCAGTTCTTC. The encoded protein is CASSYGGLGEQFF.